These 16 T cell receptor beta chains came from one sample sequenced in a study of T cells in Graves' hyperthyroidism and ophthalmopathy. TCR beta CDR3 sequences were amplified from RNA transcripts. RT-PCR in the first round (using the HTBI primer set) targeted the TCR CDR3. TCRdb ran MiXCR on the multiplex PCR reads and lists one entry per CDR3 protein. The sample contains roughly 570,000 distinct CDR3 sequences, more than 45% of which appear only once. The sample consisted of peripheral blood or thyroid tissue (not recorded which). Every receptor here comes from an adult woman with Graves' disease, either hyperthyroidism or ophthalmopathy (not recorded which).

This clonotype was counted ten times or more. The V call is TRBV20-1, the J call TRBJ1-6, with 10 bases aligning to TRBD1. This CDR3 is built from 20 residues. With V trimmed by 6 bases and J by 6 bases, 23 bases remained unmatched. Germline-derived CDR1 and CDR2 are DFQATT and SNEGSKA (reference sequence). DNA for the CDR3: TGCAGTGCCCCACTCGGGACAGGGGAACGAGTTAGAGCCTTTAATTCACCCCTCCACTTT. It yields the protein CSAPLGTGERVRAFNSPLHF.

This chain connects TRBV7-9 to TRBJ1-1; D perhaps matches TRBD1 (6 bases). Per the germline V gene, CDR1 is SEHNR and CDR2 is FQNEAQ (reference sequence). CDR3 size: 13 residues. The ends were cut back, 4 bases at V and 8 bases at J, with 14 bases in the middle. CDR3 bases: TGTGCCAGCAGCTCAGGGGCCGGGGGCGAAGCTTTCTTT. Its protein is CASSSGAGGEAFF.

This clonotype came up a few times. The J gene is TRBJ2-5, the V gene TRBV2, with D possibly TRBD1 on 6 matching bases. The CDR3 is 14 residues long. Trimming removed 1 base at V and 5 bases at J, with 11 bases between. Germline V gene data show CDR1 as SNHLY and CDR2 as FYNNEI. CDR3 in DNA: TGTGCCAGCAGTGAAGACAGGGTTGGGGAGACCCAGTACTTC. Translating gives CASSEDRVGETQYF.

This clonotype was detected many times. The V gene is TRBV7-9, the J gene TRBJ2-7; D may match TRBD1 or TRBD2 (5 bases each). Per germline, CDR1 SEHNR and CDR2 FQNEAQ (reference sequence). The CDR3 is 17 residues long. Trimming shortened V by 5 bases and J by 1 base, and 21 bases separated the two germline ends. The CDR3 bases are TGTGCCAGCAGCCCAGAGAGGGGCGAACGCCTATCCTACGAGCAGTACTTC. Protein sequence: CASSPERGERLSYEQYF.

This clonotype appeared many times. The chain is built from TRBV3-1 and TRBJ2-2; D not certain. Per the germline V gene, CDR1 is LGHDT and CDR2 is YNNKEL (reference sequence). The CDR3 is 16 residues long. Trimming removed 0 bases at V and 2 bases at J, with 10 bases between. The CDR3 loop is CASSQDGGSNTGELFF. The CDR3 DNA sequence: TGTGCCAGCAGCCAAGATGGCGGCAGCAACACCGGGGAGCTGTTTTTT. The whole variable domain, filled in from reference TRBV3-1 and TRBJ2-2, reads DTAVSQTPKYLVTQMGNDKSIKCEQNLGHDTMYWYKQDSKKFLKIMFSYNNKELIINETVPNRFSPKSPDKAHLNLHINSLELGDSAVYFCASSQDGGSNTGELFFGEGSRLTVL.

At least ten counts were recorded for this clonotype. The chain employs TRBV7-2 and TRBJ2-7, with D uncertain. CDR3 length: 14 amino acids. The germline V gene has CDR1 SGHTA and CDR2 FQGNSA. Trimming took off 5 bases at V and 3 bases at J, with 14 bases between the two ends. The CDR3 is CASSLTRGSYEQYF. DNA for the CDR3: TGTGCCAGCAGCCTCACCCGCGGTAGCTACGAGCAGTACTTC.

In its sample, this clonotype was seen many times. The rearrangement joins TRBV5-1 to TRBJ1-1, with D hard to call. Germline CDR1 and CDR2: SGHRS and YFSETQ. V gave up 4 bases and J gave up 0 bases, with 10 bases separating them. The CDR3 contains 14 residues. The CDR3 loop is CASSLGSVNTEAFF. DNA of the CDR3: TGCGCCAGCAGCCTAGGGTCAGTGAACACTGAAGCTTTCTTT.

The gene calls are TRBV14 and TRBJ2-1; D remains unclear. Germline V gives CDR1 SGHDN, CDR2 FVKESK. Trimming left V 1 base short and J 12 bases short, with 7 bases between. The length of the CDR3 is 11 residues. The CDR3 nucleotides read TGTGCCAGCAGCCAAGGGAAGTGGCAGTTCTTC. Translating it yields CASSQGKWQFF.

V is TRBV5-1 and J is TRBJ1-2; the D gene is possibly TRBD1 (5 bases). V was cut by 3 bases and J by 3 bases, with 18 bases left in between. This CDR3 contains 16 residues. Germline V CDR1 and CDR2: SGHRS, YFSETQ. The CDR3 DNA reads TGCGCCAGCAGCTCCGGGGGAGGAGTCCTATACTATGGCTACACCTTC. Translated: CASSSGGGVLYYGYTF. Full variable domain (missing parts from reference TRBV5-1 and TRBJ1-2): KAGVTQTPRYLIKTRGQQVTLSCSPISGHRSVSWYQQTPGQGLQFLFEYFSETQRNKGNFPGRFSGRQFSNSRSEMNVSTLELGDSALYLCASSSGGGVLYYGYTFGSGTRLTVV.

The chain couples TRBV20-1 to TRBJ1-4; D might be TRBD1 (5 bases). Germline V gene data show CDR1 as DFQATT and CDR2 as SNEGSKA (reference sequence). The CDR3 loop spans 14 amino acids. V lost 1 base and J lost 6, with 12 bases in between. CDR3 loop: CSARAGHLDEKLFF. CDR3 in DNA: TGCAGTGCTAGAGCCGGACATCTAGATGAAAAACTGTTTTTT.

This clonotype has at least ten counts. The chain employs TRBV24-1 and TRBJ2-5, with D possibly TRBD2 on 6 matching bases. CDR1 and CDR2 from the germline V gene are KGHDR and SFDVKD. The CDR3 length is 15 residues. Trimming cost V 3 bases and J 5 bases, with 15 bases left between them. The CDR3 is CATSDPQGSGETQYF. The CDR3 DNA reads TGTGCCACCAGTGATCCCCAGGGAAGCGGGGAGACCCAGTACTTC.

This clonotype was recorded at least ten times. The rearrangement uses TRBV20-1 and TRBJ1-1; D is undetermined. Germline CDR1 reads DFQATT; CDR2 reads SNEGSKA (reference sequence). V shed 6 bases and J shed 0 bases, with 11 bases lying between them. The CDR3 has 13 residues. DNA for the CDR3: TGCAGTGCACCACGGACGGTGAACACTGAAGCTTTCTTT. This encodes CSAPRTVNTEAFF.

The chain has TRBV10-3 and TRBJ2-7; TRBD1 is a possible D gene (5 bases). The CDR3 consists of 12 residues. Germline CDR1 reads ENHRY; CDR2 reads SYGVKD. Trimming took off 6 bases at V and 2 bases at J, with 8 bases between the two ends. CDR3 amino acids: CAISRQTYEQYF. DNA of the CDR3: TGTGCCATCAGCCGACAGACCTACGAGCAGTACTTC.

This clonotype was seen many times. This chain links TRBV5-6 with TRBJ2-7, with D tentatively TRBD1 or TRBD2 (5 bases each). The germline CDR1 and CDR2 sequences are SGHDT and YYEEEE. This CDR3 has 13 amino acids. V lost 4 bases and J lost 3, with 11 bases in between. The chain's CDR3 is CASSHRGVYEQYF. CDR3 nucleotides: TGTGCCAGCAGCCACCGAGGGGTCTACGAGCAGTACTTC.

Points on this clonotype: Because the CDR3 is missing its conserved closing phenylalanine or tryptophan, this is likely a read error. The DNA is left out, because the CDR3 cannot be placed on it with certainty; the CDR3 is given as TCRdb lists it. The chain links TRBV10-3 to TRBJ2-7. The CDR3 is 8 amino acids long, termini counted. Per the germline V gene, CDR1 is ENHRY and CDR2 is SYGVKD. CDR3 in amino acids: CAIRGSYT.

The table lists this clonotype with many counts. This chain links TRBV5-1 with TRBJ1-6; TRBD1 is a possible D gene (5 bases). The germline CDR1 and CDR2 sequences are SGHRS and YFSETQ. V was pared by 0 bases and J by 9 bases, with 10 bases between. The CDR3 consists of 14 residues. CDR3 bases: TGCGCCAGCAGCTTGGCAGGGCGAGGTTCACCCCTCCACTTT. This gives the protein CASSLAGRGSPLHF.